Below, 7 T cell receptor beta chains from the same sample are listed, as sequenced in a study of shared clonotypes between healthy human individuals. The protocol was immunoSEQ multiplex PCR, while the TCRdb copy is restricted to in-frame clones and leaves out a portion. The sample contains about 2.3 million clones, about nine tenths of which appear only once. The sample was naive CD4+ T cells from PBMCs. The sample's subset: CD45RA+ positively selected. The receptors come from a man aged 18 to 30 in good health. Some clones in this sample may be carry-over from other donors' samples.

This clone was counted once. Other DNA sequences of this sample code for an identical CDR3. The gene calls are TRBV6-5 and TRBJ2-3; D is uncertain. CDR1 is MNHEY, CDR2 SVGAGI, per germline. V lost 2 bases, J lost 4 bases, and 7 bases lay in between. CDR3 length: 13 amino acids. CDR3 in DNA: TGTGCCAGCAGTTACCTTGAGGCAGATACGCAGTATTTT. Encoded protein: CASSYLEADTQYF.

The genes are TRBV7-2 and TRBJ2-3, with D maybe TRBD2 (5 bases). With 2 bases removed from V and 2 bases from J, the gap between germline ends came to 11 bases. This CDR3 is built from 15 residues. The germline V gene has CDR1 SGHTA and CDR2 FQGNSA. CDR3 nucleotides: TGTGCCAGCAGCTTATTGGGCGGGCCCACAGATACGCAGTATTTT. Protein sequence: CASSLLGGPTDTQYF.

V usage is TRBV7-3 and J usage is TRBJ2-4; D not resolved. The germline gives CDR1 SGHTA, CDR2 FQGTGA. The V end was cut by 5 bases, the J end by 1 base, with 9 bases between. This CDR3 region has 14 residues. The CDR3 here is CASSRRTAKNIQYF. In DNA, the CDR3 is TGTGCCAGCAGCCGCCGGACCGCCAAAAACATTCAGTACTTC.

V is TRBV5-4 and J is TRBJ2-2; TRBD1 matches at 8 bases. The CDR3 runs to 16 residues. In germline, CDR1 is SGHNT, CDR2 YYREEE (reference sequence). The V and J ends lost 5 bases and 6 bases, in that order; junction bases with no gene match: 12. CDR3 sequence (DNA): TGTGCCAGCAGTAGGGACAGGTTGTTGTTCGCCGGGGAGCTGTTTTTT. Encoded protein: CASSRDRLLFAGELFF.

This chain links TRBV19 with TRBJ2-6; D is ambiguous. V lost 2 bases to trimming and J lost 2 bases, with 4 bases between them. The CDR3 has 14 amino acids. CDR1 is LNHDA, CDR2 SQIVND, per germline (reference sequence). The CDR3, as DNA: TGTGCCAGTAGTATACGGGCTGGGGCCAACGTCCTGACTTTC. Protein sequence: CASSIRAGANVLTF.

The V and J genes are TRBV5-4 and TRBJ2-2; D call uncertain. V was shortened by 7 bases and J by 6 bases, with 10 bases between the two germline ends. CDR1 and CDR2 from the germline V gene are SGHNT and YYREEE (reference sequence). CDR3 length equals 12 residues. The CDR3 loop reads CASGAWPGELFF. CDR3 coding DNA: TGTGCCAGCGGCGCCTGGCCCGGGGAGCTGTTTTTT.

This rearrangement joins TRBV18 to TRBJ2-3; D gene unclear. V dropped 3 bases and J dropped 1 base, with 8 bases sitting between them. Germline CDR1 is KGHSH and CDR2 is LQKENI. This CDR3 contains 14 residues. CDR3 sequence (DNA): TGTGCCAGCTCACCTTGGAGCCGCACAGATACGCAGTATTTT. Its translation: CASSPWSRTDTQYF.